This is a list of T cell receptor beta chains from one sample in a study of control samples from healthy donors and cancer patients. Assay used: immunoSEQ multiplex PCR; TCRdb lists only in-frame clones, some missing. Of roughly 130,000 clones in the sample, approximately 90% were seen once. Sequencing was done on a sample of blood. These receptors came from a man aged 18 to 30 in good health. Both conserved end residues are trimmed from each CDR3.

CDR3aa: ASSLETSGQETQY; j_gene: TRBJ2-5; v_gene: TRBV5-4
CDR3aa: ASRQGLTEAF; j_gene: TRBJ1-1; v_gene: TRBV6-5
CDR3aa: ASSPALGQGGTEAF; j_gene: TRBJ1-1; v_gene: TRBV18
CDR3aa: ASSDSTSGGYNEQF; j_gene: TRBJ2-1; v_gene: TRBV6-4
CDR3aa: ASSMDFASYEQY; j_gene: TRBJ2-7; v_gene: TRBV19
CDR3aa: ASSQDGRQGVNEKLF; j_gene: TRBJ1-4; v_gene: TRBV4-2
CDR3aa: ASSLVGGGTDTQY; j_gene: TRBJ2-3; v_gene: TRBV7-9
CDR3aa: AISAHGYNTEAF; j_gene: TRBJ1-1; v_gene: TRBV10-3
CDR3aa: SVESQGSLNTEAF; j_gene: TRBJ1-1; v_gene: TRBV29-1
CDR3aa: ASTGQGLYGYT; j_gene: TRBJ1-2; v_gene: TRBV12-3/TRBV12-4
CDR3aa: SASGTLDQPQH; j_gene: TRBJ1-5; v_gene: TRBV20-1
CDR3aa: ASGAAGGRVEQF; j_gene: TRBJ2-1; v_gene: TRBV12-5
CDR3aa: SASLGSGELF; j_gene: TRBJ2-2; v_gene: TRBV20-1
CDR3aa: ASSATTESEQY; j_gene: TRBJ2-7; v_gene: TRBV6-4
CDR3aa: ASSRGRRGGLGEQY; j_gene: TRBJ2-7; v_gene: TRBV13
CDR3aa: ASSAANTEAF; j_gene: TRBJ1-1; v_gene: TRBV5-1
CDR3aa: ASTPGHTGELF; j_gene: TRBJ2-2; v_gene: TRBV6-6
CDR3aa: ASSQDRADMNTEAF; j_gene: TRBJ1-1; v_gene: TRBV4-2
CDR3aa: ASSQDRGVAEQF; j_gene: TRBJ2-1; v_gene: TRBV4-1
CDR3aa: AWGGQGGNQPQH; j_gene: TRBJ1-5; v_gene: TRBV30
CDR3aa: ASTVIGNQPQH; j_gene: TRBJ1-5; v_gene: TRBV2
CDR3aa: ASSSERASSYNEQF; j_gene: TRBJ2-1; v_gene: TRBV3-1/TRBV3-2
CDR3aa: ASSSGSLAKNIQY; j_gene: TRBJ2-4; v_gene: TRBV28
CDR3aa: ASSLGGGVYTDTQY; j_gene: TRBJ2-3; v_gene: TRBV5-8
CDR3aa: ASSGTENTGELF; j_gene: TRBJ2-2; v_gene: TRBV7-9
CDR3aa: ASWEQGNSYGYT; j_gene: TRBJ1-2; v_gene: TRBV19